This TCR beta chain was sequenced for a study of PD-1 blockade in classical Hodgkin lymphoma. As for time point: newly diagnosed, previously untreated cHL patient sample. CD4+ T cells were purified from thawed PBMCs by magnetic negative selection. Serving as comparison were PBMCs from newly diagnosed, untreated classical Hodgkin lymphoma, which were sequenced alongside the relapsed/refractory trial patients. TCRdb's table, derived via immunoSEQ multiplex PCR, lists solely in-frame clones and lacks some. The table records approximately 23,000 clones, over 90% of them present only once. Findings of the study overall: What drove the repertoire differences, possibly disease activity or prior therapy, has not been defined. Compared with healthy donors, newly diagnosed patients reportedly showed lower baseline TCR diversity.

Per the germline V gene, CDR1 is SGDLS and CDR2 is YYNGEE. CDR3 length: 15 residues. After removal of 0 bases from V and 4 bases from J, the junction contained 5 bases not matched to a gene. A note on this clone: Its target is not known.

This TCR derives from a human donor with classical Hodgkin lymphoma. Sequencing was done on a sample of CD4+ T cells from blood. V usage is TRBV9 and J usage is TRBJ2-5; 8 bases align to TRBD2. The CDR3 loop is CASSVDGRASETQYF. The CDR3 DNA reads as TGTGCCAGCAGCGTAGACGGGAGGGCCTCAGAGACCCAGTACTTC.